Listed below are T cell receptor beta chains from one sample, sequenced in a study of vaccination and CD4 T cells after COVID-19. Their antigen targets remain unknown. MiXCR, run by TCRdb on the PCR reads, gives a single entry per CDR3 protein. Here the sample spans around 14,000 distinct CDR3 sequences, 51% being singletons. Sequencing used CD4+ T cells from blood, cultured in vitro. The receptors derive from a human donor who had recovered from COVID-19. Both conserved end residues are part of each CDR3. Only part of the rows carry a size: once, few, many, or a class if the clone is expanded.

clone_size | j_call | v_call | cdr3_aa
few | TRBJ2-7 | TRBV20-1 | CSARVAEEHYEQYF
NA | TRBJ2-1 | TRBV5-1 | CASSPGAYNEQFF
few | TRBJ1-5 | TRBV5-1 | CASSLGGARNPQHF
NA | TRBJ2-5 | TRBV19 | CASSIGRGGGETQYF
medium-sized | TRBJ1-5 | TRBV23-1 | CASSQTTGAGQPQHF
NA | TRBJ1-2 | TRBV5-4 | CASSLVGTRYGYTF
medium-sized | TRBJ2-5 | TRBV4-3 | CASSQAETQYF
NA | TRBJ2-3 | TRBV20-1 | CSAYRSGRVDTQYF
NA | TRBJ1-6 | TRBV27 | CASSARDSPLHF
NA | TRBJ1-1 | TRBV7-2 | CASSPRTVEAFF
NA | TRBJ2-5 | TRBV15 | CATSTRETQYF
NA | TRBJ1-2 | TRBV6-1 | CASRRTGSRGEDGYTF
once | TRBJ2-7 | TRBV10-1 | CASSGGGALSYEQYF
NA | TRBJ1-2 | TRBV29-1 | CSASRFEGYGYTF
NA | TRBJ1-3 | TRBV6-1 | CASSNRGRGGNTIYF
few | TRBJ2-3 | TRBV28 | CASSGDSTDTQYF
NA | TRBJ2-2 | TRBV11-3 | CASSPTRRTGELFF
NA | TRBJ2-3 | TRBV7-3 | CASSRDSSSTDTQYF
NA | TRBJ2-2 | TRBV30 | CAWRGDSDTGELFF
NA | TRBJ2-3 | TRBV20-1 | CSASVVSGGTRGTDTQYF
few | TRBJ2-7 | TRBV15 | CATSTRTSGSPYEQYF
NA | TRBJ2-1 | TRBV2 | CASSDVRTSSYNEQFF
few | TRBJ2-2 | TRBV19 | CASSRGGGWGTGELFF
NA | TRBJ1-2 | TRBV6-2/TRBV6-3 | CASSYSRAAGHGYTF
NA | TRBJ2-5 | TRBV11-3 | CASSTRLAGEETQYF
few | TRBJ1-1 | TRBV15 | CATSRDTNTEAFF
NA | TRBJ1-6 | TRBV19 | CASNKERNSPLHF
NA | TRBJ2-7 | TRBV7-8 | CASSATTGHSYEQYF
few | TRBJ1-2 | TRBV12-3/TRBV12-4 | CASSLVGVRGYTF
NA | TRBJ1-1 | TRBV20-1 | CSARVRPTNTEAFF
NA | TRBJ1-6 | TRBV7-2 | CASSLGGYDSPLHF
once | TRBJ2-3 | TRBV28 | CASTWASGSSPDTQYF
NA | TRBJ1-1 | TRBV11-3 | CASSLRTGKNTEAFF
NA | TRBJ1-5 | TRBV7-8 | CASSSSGPFFF
NA | TRBJ2-5 | TRBV7-7 | CASSSQRRETQYF
NA | TRBJ1-3 | TRBV2 | CASRADGDTIYF
NA | TRBJ2-3 | TRBV9 | CASSVASTDTQYF
NA | TRBJ2-5 | TRBV5-1 | CASSGGQGGETQYF
NA | TRBJ1-1 | TRBV6-5 | CASSYSSRETEAFF
NA | TRBJ1-1 | TRBV7-9 | CASSIPGEGPNTEAFF
NA | TRBJ2-3 | TRBV20-1 | CSAGTSGTIDTQYF
NA | TRBJ2-2 | TRBV5-6 | CASSPETGWGGELFF
NA | TRBJ2-5 | TRBV7-2 | CASSSGLGITQYF
NA | TRBJ2-3 | TRBV6-2/TRBV6-3 | CASSKPLGGASTDTQYF
NA | TRBJ1-1 | TRBV2 | CASSENANTEAFF
NA | TRBJ1-1 | TRBV12-3/TRBV12-4 | CASSLTGVTEAFF
NA | TRBJ2-5 | TRBV29-1 | CSAGLDRGAKTQYF
few | TRBJ1-2 | TRBV10-3 | CASGPGYTF
few | TRBJ1-1 | TRBV6-1 | CASATRIQAFF
NA | TRBJ1-2 | TRBV7-2 | CASSLVGGGVYGYTF
NA | TRBJ1-2 | TRBV10-3 | CAISEGEGARGYTF
NA | TRBJ2-5 | TRBV11-2 | CASSLEWGVLETQYF
NA | TRBJ1-1 | TRBV6-1 | CASSELGRVDEAFF
NA | TRBJ2-1 | TRBV2 | CASSGAGGLEQFF
NA | TRBJ1-1 | TRBV7-2 | CASSFVQGAEAFF
NA | TRBJ2-1 | TRBV7-3 | CASSSFRGHNEQFF
few | TRBJ2-2 | TRBV24-1 | CATSDSGTGELFF